The entry below describes one T cell receptor (beta chain). Its target is not known. An input of roughly 0.45 to 1 ug of RNA was subjected to reverse transcription using random hexamers. By means of immunoSEQ multiplex PCR, TCR beta CDR3 spanning 54 Vbeta and 13 Jbeta underwent amplification. TCRdb re-called the immunoSEQ multiplex PCR reads with MiXCR, one entry per CDR3 protein. The table includes 150,000 to 200,000 distinct CDR3 sequences, roughly 94% detected once. This sample was included in a study of CD8 T cells in Susac syndrome. There are 17 residues in the CDR3. In germline, CDR1 is ENHRY, CDR2 SYGVKD. Trimming took 2 bases from V and 2 from J; bases not matched to a gene: 7. Study-wide results and caveats: The study conceded that its TCR sequencing and HLA analysis involved relatively few individuals. There was no clonal expansion in the CD4+ T cell repertoires of Susac syndrome.

The rearrangement uses TRBV10-3 and TRBJ1-5; 9 nucleotides match TRBD1. Sequenced input: CD4+ T cells from PBMCs. The TCR sequence derives from a human donor with Susac syndrome. The CDR3 sequence: CAISETGGRGGNQPQHF. For the CDR3, the DNA is TGTGCCATCAGTGAGACAGGGGGCCGAGGAGGCAATCAGCCCCAGCATTTT.